This T cell receptor (beta chain) was found in a study of cytomegalovirus exposure and HLA in healthy donors. The germline V gene has CDR1 MNHNY and CDR2 SVGAGI (reference sequence). With 6 bases removed from V and 2 bases from J, the gap between germline ends came to 10 bases. The CDR3 runs to 14 residues. Profiling relied on immunoSEQ multiplex PCR, and the TCRdb table lists in-frame clones only, not all of them. The table shows 130,000 to 150,000 clones, with roughly 90% occurring only once. This TCR was recovered from a man between 18 and 29 years old in good health and CMV-seropositive. Specimen: PBMCs. The chain carries TRBV6-6 and TRBJ2-2; TRBD2 is a possible D gene (5 bases). For the CDR3, the DNA is TGTGCCAGCAGCCCCGGGGAAAACACCGGGGAGCTGTTTTTT. Encoded protein: CASSPGENTGELFF.